The 5 T cell receptor beta chains listed next were all sequenced from one sample in a study of blood T cells in healthy people across ages (dated by TCRdb to the mid-2010s). Libraries were constructed by 5' RACE. TCRdb records Illumina HiSeq 2500 as the sequencer. A second PCR of roughly 7 to 11 cycles was run with a J-beta primer mix and a sample-barcoded 5' primer. TCRdb trimmed public reads at Q25 via fastp, called clones via MiXCR and kept in-frame beta chains. Records with the same CDR3 protein are collapsed into one entry carrying the most frequent genes and DNA. The sample table shows 270,000 or so distinct CDR3 sequences, and 27% are seen once. The ten largest clones take up 29% of the sample. The material sequenced was blood. Receptors were obtained from an older woman in good health.

CDR3 DNA sequence: TGTGCCAGTAGCCGTCGGAGCTTATCGGGAAATGAAAAACTGTTTTTT. Its protein is CASSRRSLSGNEKLFF. This chain joins TRBV7-2 and TRBJ1-4; D unresolved. Germline CDR1 is SGHTA and CDR2 is FQGNSA. CDR3 length: 16 residues. Trimming cost V 9 bases and J 5 bases, with 22 bases left between them.

This clonotype was seen just once. The gene calls are TRBV18 and TRBJ1-2; no reliable D call. The CDR3 covers 13 residues. CDR1 is KGHSH, CDR2 LQKENI, per germline. With 2 bases removed from V and 4 bases from J, the gap between germline ends came to 8 bases. CDR3: CASSPETVYGYTF. The CDR3 DNA follows: TGTGCCAGCTCACCAGAGACGGTCTATGGCTACACCTTC.

The rearrangement uses TRBV6-5 and TRBJ1-2; TRBD1 aligns across 9 bases. V was clipped by 6 bases and J by 4 bases; unmatched bases: 6. CDR1 and CDR2 (germline): MNHEY, SVGAGI. The CDR3 loop spans 14 amino acids. CDR3 loop: CASSRDRAPYGYTF. As DNA, the CDR3 is TGTGCCAGCAGCCGGGACAGGGCGCCCTATGGCTACACCTTC.

This clonotype turned up a few times. The rearrangement links TRBV4-2 to TRBJ2-1, with TRBD2 matching over 10 bases. The V gene end was trimmed by 2 bases and the J gene end by 4 bases; junction bases not matched to a gene: 8. Germline-derived CDR1 and CDR2 are LGHNA and YNFKEQ. This CDR3 has 17 amino acids. This CDR3 reads CASSQTGLAETYNEQFF. DNA for the CDR3: TGTGCCAGCAGCCAAACCGGACTAGCGGAAACGTACAATGAGCAGTTCTTC.

V usage is TRBV29-1 and J usage is TRBJ1-5; D remains unclear. Trimming removed 1 base at V and 6 bases at J, with 10 bases between. The CDR3 covers 13 residues. Per the germline V gene, CDR1 is SQVTM and CDR2 is ANQGSEA. This CDR3 reads CSVEGAAGQPQHF. DNA of the CDR3: TGCAGCGTTGAAGGGGCGGCCGGTCAGCCCCAGCATTTT.